This TCR beta chain was identified in a study of cytomegalovirus exposure and HLA in healthy donors. PCR employed 60 Vbeta and 13 Jbeta primers. Original processing notes: In a later analysis, around 12 million of 83 million or so unique beta chains occurred in at least two donors. Libraries were prepared by immunoSEQ multiplex PCR; TCRdb keeps only in-frame clonotypes and omits some of them. V and J calls plus clone size are reproduced from that table; the DNA served to infer D and trimming. The table records under 200,000 clones, 68% of them present only once. In the case of this clone: As yet, its antigen is unknown.

Looked up from germline, CDR1 is SGHRS and CDR2 is YFSETQ. The CDR3 contains 16 residues. V dropped 0 bases and J dropped 2; count of bases not matched to a gene: 6. Regarding the study as a whole: At a 0.05 false discovery rate, a later analysis found 16,951 TCR beta sequences to be associated with HLA alleles.

All donors participated as healthy donors of bone marrow. This clonotype was sampled from a man aged 45-60 years in good health and CMV-seronegative. The source material was PBMCs. The chain couples TRBV5-1 to TRBJ2-3; 7 bases fit TRBD1. The CDR3, as DNA: TGCGCCAGCAGCTTGGGACAGGGCTTCGTCACAGATACGCAGTATTTT. It is translated as CASSLGQGFVTDTQYF.